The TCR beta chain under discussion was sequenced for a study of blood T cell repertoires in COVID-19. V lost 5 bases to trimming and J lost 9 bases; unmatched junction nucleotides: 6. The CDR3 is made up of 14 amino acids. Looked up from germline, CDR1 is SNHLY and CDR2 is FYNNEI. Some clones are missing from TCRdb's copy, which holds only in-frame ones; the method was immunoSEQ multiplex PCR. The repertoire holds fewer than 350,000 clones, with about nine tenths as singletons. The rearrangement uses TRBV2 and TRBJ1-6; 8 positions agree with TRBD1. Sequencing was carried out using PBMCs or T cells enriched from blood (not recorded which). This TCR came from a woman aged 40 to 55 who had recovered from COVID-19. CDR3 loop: CASSRKQGASPLHF. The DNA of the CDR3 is TGTGCCAGCAGTCGGAAGCAGGGGGCTTCACCCCTCCACTTT. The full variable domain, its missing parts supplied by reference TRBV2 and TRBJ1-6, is EPEVTQTPSHQVTQMGQEVILRCVPISNHLYFYWYRQILGQKVEFLVSFYNNEISEKSEIFDDQFSVERPDGSNFTLKIRSTKLEDSAMYFCASSRKQGASPLHFGNGTRLTVT.